This record looks at one TCR beta chain sequence and its context. Its antigen is as yet unknown. The data originate from a study of cytomegalovirus exposure and HLA in healthy donors. Findings and caveats of the study: HLA-A and HLA-B allele assignments for most subjects were reportedly predicted accurately using TCR beta sequences. TCR beta V- and J-gene trimming was later associated with a missense DCLRE1C variant. Roughly uniform sequencing depth across donors was assumed, possibly incorrectly. In an earlier analysis, productive rearrangement rates for most beta V segments clustered near 87% or 30%.

CDR3 length: 14 amino acids. The J segment lost 6 bases and the V segment lost 4 bases, leaving 2 bases of the junction unmatched. Per germline, CDR1 SEHNR and CDR2 FQNEAQ (reference sequence). Primers: 60 Vbeta forward and 13 Jbeta reverse. Sequencing was performed with immunoSEQ multiplex PCR; in TCRdb, only in-frame clones are kept and a portion is missing. The sample carries some 250,000 clones, around 80% recorded once. The material sequenced was PBMCs. The sequence was obtained from a woman aged 40 to 50 in good health and CMV-seropositive. The chain uses TRBV7-9 and TRBJ1-4; 10 bases match TRBD1. CDR3 sequence reads: CASSSTGGDEKLFF. The CDR3 DNA reads as TGTGCCAGCAGCTCGACAGGGGGCGATGAAAAACTGTTTTTT.